These T cell receptor beta chains were read from a single sample in a study of cytomegalovirus exposure and HLA in healthy donors. The assay was immunoSEQ multiplex PCR, and TCRdb's table has in-frame clones only and misses some. The profile covers about 210,000 clones, with 75% to 80% appearing a single time and roughly 14% taken by the ten largest. Sequenced material: PBMCs. The receptors come from a woman aged 25-40 years in good health and CMV-seropositive. Each CDR3 is given with its conserved first and last residue. A D gene is named only where the DNA matches it firmly. The size of a clone is reported for some rows only, either as once, few or many, or as a class for expanded clones.

j_call d_call clone_size v_call cdr3_aa cdr3_nt
TRBJ1-1 TRBD1 - TRBV19 CASTALGQGWTEAFF TGTGCCAGTACTGCCCTTGGACAGGGTTGGACTGAAGCTTTCTTT
TRBJ2-2 - - TRBV5-5 CASLVTGVEITGELFF TGTGCCAGCCTGGTTACCGGGGTGGAGATCACCGGGGAGCTGTTTTTT
TRBJ2-1 TRBD2 - TRBV7-2 CASSSSGGAEYNEQFF TGTGCCAGCAGCTCTAGCGGGGGGGCCGAGTACAATGAGCAGTTCTTC
TRBJ2-5 - - TRBV5-4 CASSLALGRETQYF TGTGCCAGCAGCTTGGCCCTAGGCCGGGAGACCCAGTACTTC
TRBJ1-1 TRBD1 - TRBV6-1 CASSATGVIPEAFF TGTGCCAGCAGTGCAACAGGGGTTATCCCTGAAGCTTTCTTT
TRBJ1-1 - - TRBV28 CASSLADRNTEAFF TGTGCCAGCAGTTTAGCGGACAGAAACACTGAAGCTTTCTTT
TRBJ2-7 - - TRBV6-1 CASSFSYEQYF TGTGCCAGCAGTTTCAGCTACGAGCAGTACTTC
TRBJ1-2 TRBD1 - TRBV5-1 CASRPIPGQGYGYTF TGCGCCAGCCGGCCTATACCGGGACAGGGCTATGGCTACACCTTC
TRBJ2-2 - once TRBV30 CAWSVGEFDTGELFF TGTGCCTGGAGTGTTGGGGAGTTTGACACCGGGGAGCTGTTTTTT
TRBJ1-6 TRBD1 - TRBV15 CATSRGPGGASYNSPLHF TGTGCCACCAGCAGAGGCCCAGGGGGCGCCTCCTATAATTCACCCCTCCACTTT
TRBJ2-5 TRBD2 - TRBV5-1 CASSRLAGGGETQYF TGCGCCAGCAGTCGACTAGCGGGTGGTGGAGAGACCCAGTACTTC
TRBJ2-2 - - TRBV6-1 CASSEAPGNTGELFF TGTGCCAGCAGTGAAGCGCCCGGGAACACCGGGGAGCTGTTTTTT
TRBJ2-7 TRBD1 - TRBV19 CASSIRSGGGYEQYF TGTGCCAGTAGTATAAGGTCAGGGGGCGGCTACGAGCAGTACTTC
TRBJ2-3 - once TRBV10-3 CAIRGGSADTQYF TGTGCCATCAGGGGAGGCAGTGCAGATACGCAGTATTTT
TRBJ2-2 - - TRBV28 CASMVPGTIGELFF TGTGCCAGCATGGTGCCAGGTACCATCGGGGAGCTGTTTTTT
TRBJ2-7 - - TRBV5-1 CASTGQSYEQYF TGCGCCAGCACCGGACAGTCCTACGAGCAGTACTTC
TRBJ2-7 - - TRBV19 CASSRQPGAYEQYF TGTGCCAGTAGTAGGCAGCCTGGGGCCTACGAGCAGTACTTC
TRBJ1-2 - - TRBV28 CASSFPGVPYGYTF TGTGCCAGCAGTTTCCCGGGAGTCCCCTATGGCTACACCTTC
TRBJ2-3 TRBD1 - TRBV28 CASSCLQGEDTQYF TGTGCCAGCAGTTGTCTACAGGGGGAGGATACGCAGTATTTT
TRBJ2-7 - - TRBV7-2 CASSSFSGSSYEQYF TGTGCCAGCAGCTCCTTTAGCGGAAGCTCCTACGAGCAGTACTTC
TRBJ1-2 - - TRBV25-1 CASSDLGNANYGYTF TGTGCCAGCAGTGACCTCGGTAACGCTAACTATGGCTACACCTTC
TRBJ2-3 - - TRBV30 CAWSVLERTDTQYF TGTGCCTGGAGTGTACTCGAGCGTACAGATACGCAGTATTTT
TRBJ2-2 - once TRBV4-1 CASSPLVMGSGELFF TGCGCCAGCAGCCCCCTAGTAATGGGTAGCGGGGAGCTGTTTTTT
TRBJ2-7 TRBD1 - TRBV28 CASTGETGSPYEQYF TGTGCCAGCACCGGAGAGACAGGGAGTCCCTACGAGCAGTACTTC
TRBJ1-5 - few TRBV5-5 CASSLEAGNQPQHF TGTGCCAGCAGCTTGGAAGCGGGCAATCAGCCCCAGCATTTT
TRBJ1-6 - - TRBV6-5 CASSYGLLGDNSPLHF TGTGCCAGCAGTTACGGGCTCCTAGGGGATAATTCACCCCTCCACTTT
TRBJ1-1 TRBD1 - TRBV5-6 CASSWTGVNAEAFF TGTGCCAGCAGCTGGACAGGGGTCAACGCTGAAGCTTTCTTT
TRBJ1-6 TRBD1 - TRBV5-6 CASSMTQGANYNSPLHF TGTGCCAGCAGCATGACTCAGGGGGCCAACTATAATTCACCCCTCCACTTT
TRBJ2-2 TRBD2 - TRBV11-2 CASKRDGGTGELFF TGTGCCAGCAAGCGGGACGGTGGCACCGGGGAGCTGTTTTTT
TRBJ1-5 - - TRBV28 CASSLAGDNQPQHF TGTGCCAGCAGTTTAGCCGGGGATAATCAGCCCCAGCATTTT
TRBJ2-1 - - TRBV21-1 CASSARQGPSGNEQFF TGTGCCAGCAGCGCGAGACAGGGTCCAAGCGGGAATGAGCAGTTCTTC
TRBJ1-5 - - TRBV19 CASMRTDSSLNQPQHF TGTGCCAGTATGAGGACCGACAGTAGCCTCAATCAGCCCCAGCATTTT
TRBJ2-7 TRBD2 - TRBV4-1 CASSRLAGGVNEQYF TGCGCCAGCAGCCGGCTAGCGGGGGGAGTCAACGAGCAGTACTTC
TRBJ1-1 TRBD1 - TRBV18 CASSITTGTEKNTEAFF TGTGCCAGCTCTATAACTACCGGGACAGAGAAGAACACTGAAGCTTTCTTT
TRBJ1-6 - - TRBV4-1 CASRNIASSYNSPLHF TGCGCCAGCAGAAACATAGCAAGCTCCTATAATTCACCCCTCCACTTT
TRBJ2-7 TRBD1 - TRBV2 CASSVGTVYEQYF TGTGCCAGCAGTGTGGGGACAGTCTACGAGCAGTACTTC
TRBJ2-4 TRBD1 - TRBV6-6 CASSPARGPKNIQYF TGTGCCAGCAGTCCCGCCAGGGGGCCCAAAAACATTCAGTACTTC
TRBJ2-5 TRBD1 - TRBV18 CASSPRDRGETQYF TGTGCCAGCTCACCGCGGGACAGGGGGGAGACCCAGTACTTC
TRBJ2-7 TRBD1 - TRBV19 CASSEGQIYEQYF TGTGCCAGTTCCGAGGGACAGATCTACGAGCAGTACTTC
TRBJ2-2 - - TRBV28 CASSLPGQKAGELFF TGTGCCAGCAGTTTACCAGGACAGAAGGCCGGGGAGCTGTTTTTT
TRBJ1-2 TRBD1 - TRBV27 CASSSTRGLAYGYTF TGTGCCAGCAGTTCAACCAGGGGGCTGGCCTATGGCTACACCTTC
TRBJ1-5 TRBD1 - TRBV9 CASSAGQGANQPQHF TGTGCCAGCAGCGCGGGACAGGGGGCCAATCAGCCCCAGCATTTT
TRBJ1-5 TRBD1 - TRBV2 CASSALGQGFGSNQPQHF TGTGCCAGCAGCGCTTTGGGACAGGGGTTTGGGAGCAATCAGCCCCAGCATTTT
TRBJ1-4 - - TRBV7-6 CASSSFVGANEKLFF TGTGCCAGCAGCTCCTTCGTCGGAGCTAATGAAAAACTGTTTTTT
TRBJ2-5 TRBD1 - TRBV30 CAWSVPPTGGVETQYF TGTGCCTGGAGTGTACCCCCGACAGGGGGCGTTGAGACCCAGTACTTC
TRBJ1-2 TRBD1 - TRBV5-1 CASSSFGTGDGYTF TGCGCCAGCAGCTCTTTCGGGACAGGGGATGGCTACACCTTC
TRBJ2-1 - - TRBV11-3 CASSPGVGNEQFF TGTGCCAGCAGCCCAGGGGTCGGCAATGAGCAGTTCTTC
TRBJ2-7 - few TRBV5-1 CASSRDTKVLYEQYF TGCGCCAGCAGTCGGGACACGAAAGTACTTTACGAGCAGTACTTC